This entry concerns a single T cell receptor beta chain. Its antigen is currently unknown. This sample is drawn from a study of cytomegalovirus exposure and HLA in healthy donors. The wider study: An early data release held 75 million to 100 million unique TCRs from HLA-typed donors. General study results and limits: Later on, an analysis showed TCR association rates differing by HLA locus, with DRB1 the most and HLA-C the fewest. Fewer N-insertions (relative to the roughly 670-donor mean) were reportedly seen in an Asian-associated ancestry cluster in a later analysis. While the bulk of TCR sequences proved rare, some public TCRs turned up in many donors.

Primers included in the PCR were 60 Vbeta and 13 Jbeta primers. Profiled with immunoSEQ multiplex PCR; TCRdb holds only in-frame clones, not every one. This repertoire shows approximately 120,000 clones, 83% found once; its top ten account for about 19%. After removal of 0 bases from V and 4 bases from J, the junction contained 6 bases not matched to a gene. Looked up from germline, CDR1 is SGHRS and CDR2 is YFSETQ. This CDR3 contains 15 residues. The specimen sequenced was PBMCs. The origin of this receptor is a man in his late teens or twenties in good health and CMV-seropositive. This chain connects TRBV5-1 to TRBJ1-1; 7 nucleotides agree with TRBD1. For the CDR3, the DNA is TGCGCCAGCAGCTTGGCCCTACAGGGGAGCACTGAAGCTTTCTTT. It yields the protein CASSLALQGSTEAFF.